This is a list of T cell receptor beta chains from one sample in a study of shared clonotypes between healthy human individuals. Measured with immunoSEQ multiplex PCR; TCRdb has only the in-frame clones, and not every one. The table shows about 1 million clones, with roughly 75% occurring only once. Material: memory CD4+ T cells sorted from blood. The source of these receptors is a man younger than 35 in good health. The CDR3 runs from the conserved cysteine through the conserved F or W. A D gene is named only where the DNA matches it firmly. Only part of the rows carry a size: once, few, many, or a class if the clone is expanded.

TGTGCCTGGAGTCCCCCAGCGGGGCGGTATGAAAAACTGTTTTTT | CAWSPPAGRYEKLFF | TRBV30 | NA | TRBJ1-4 | NA
TGCGCCAGCAGCCCTGGGGCCCAAGACACTGAAGCTTTCTTT | CASSPGAQDTEAFF | TRBV5-1 | NA | TRBJ1-1 | NA
TGTGCCAGCAGTGAATTGTGGGACAGGCGACGCCGCTGGGGAAACACCATATATTTT | CASSELWDRRRRWGNTIYF | TRBV6-1 | NA | TRBJ1-3 | TRBD1
TGTGCCAGCAGCTTAAACCGGGACAGGGGCACCGGGGAGCTGTTTTTT | CASSLNRDRGTGELFF | TRBV11-2 | NA | TRBJ2-2 | TRBD1
TGTGCCAGTCGATTGAGGGCCTCTGACACCGGGGAGCTGTTTTTT | CASRLRASDTGELFF | TRBV19 | many | TRBJ2-2 | NA
TGTGCCAGCTCACCCCGGGACAGATCTAATGAAAAACTGTTTTTT | CASSPRDRSNEKLFF | TRBV18 | NA | TRBJ1-4 | TRBD1
TGTGCCAGCAGCTCTCAGGGGGCGCGGGGCAATCAGCCCCAGCATTTT | CASSSQGARGNQPQHF | TRBV7-2 | NA | TRBJ1-5 | TRBD1
TGCGCCAGCAGCCAAGGTGGACCGGGACAGGGATCCTACGAGCAGTACTTC | CASSQGGPGQGSYEQYF | TRBV4-1 | NA | TRBJ2-7 | TRBD1
TGTGCCATCAGTGAGCCAGGGGAAGCCCAGTACTTC | CAISEPGEAQYF | TRBV10-3 | NA | TRBJ2-5 | NA
TGTGCCAGCAGCCGAGGGGGACTAGCGGGAAAACAAGAGACCCAGTACTTC | CASSRGGLAGKQETQYF | TRBV7-2 | NA | TRBJ2-5 | TRBD2
TGCGCCAGCAGCTCGTTGGGTTTTGAAGCTTTCTTT | CASSSLGFEAFF | TRBV5-1 | NA | TRBJ1-1 | NA
TGTGCCAGCAGCCTCGGGGGGCTGGGGAACACTGAAGCTTTCTTT | CASSLGGLGNTEAFF | TRBV28 | NA | TRBJ1-1 | NA
TGTGCCAGCAGCTCAGCCAGTAAAGAGACCCAGTACTTC | CASSSASKETQYF | TRBV7-6 | NA | TRBJ2-5 | NA
TGCAGCGTTGTGGGGGAGAATTCCTACAATGAGCAGTTCTTC | CSVVGENSYNEQFF | TRBV29-1 | NA | TRBJ2-1 | NA
TGCGCCAGCAGCTTGTCTGACAGGGGGAACACTGAAGCTTTCTTT | CASSLSDRGNTEAFF | TRBV5-1 | NA | TRBJ1-1 | TRBD1
TGTGCCAGCACCATGGGGGAGAACACTGAAGCTTTCTTT | CASTMGENTEAFF | TRBV2 | many | TRBJ1-1 | NA
TGTGCCATCAGGGCCGGGACTGAAGCCAATCAGCCCCAGCATTTT | CAIRAGTEANQPQHF | TRBV10-3 | NA | TRBJ1-5 | NA
TGTGCCAGTAGTATCTACCCCGGGGAGCTGTTTTTT | CASSIYPGELFF | TRBV19 | NA | TRBJ2-2 | NA
TGTGCCAGTAGTCTCCGGACAGAAAACACTGAAGCTTTCTTT | CASSLRTENTEAFF | TRBV19 | NA | TRBJ1-1 | NA
TGTGCCAGCAGCGCCCCCGGCGGGGGGGCTTTTGAGCAGTTCTTC | CASSAPGGGAFEQFF | TRBV28 | NA | TRBJ2-1 | TRBD2
TGTGCCAGCAGTGAACTAGCGGGGGGCAACACAGATACGCAGTATTTT | CASSELAGGNTDTQYF | TRBV6-1 | NA | TRBJ2-3 | TRBD2
TGTGCCAGCACCTCAGGGAGCAATGAGCAGTTCTTC | CASTSGSNEQFF | TRBV7-8 | NA | TRBJ2-1 | NA
TGTGCCAGCAGCGTAGCCCCAGACAGAACCCAAGAGACCCAGTACTTC | CASSVAPDRTQETQYF | TRBV9 | NA | TRBJ2-5 | NA
TGTGCCAGCAGCTTGATCGGGGTCTACGAGCAGTACTTC | CASSLIGVYEQYF | TRBV5-6 | NA | TRBJ2-7 | NA
TGTGCCACTACAGGACTAGCGGGAAGCGCAGATACGCAGTATTTT | CATTGLAGSADTQYF | TRBV10-3 | NA | TRBJ2-3 | TRBD2
TGTGCCAGCAGCTTAAGTACAGGGCTTAAACGTGGCTACACCTTC | CASSLSTGLKRGYTF | TRBV7-2 | NA | TRBJ1-2 | NA
TGTGCCAGCAGCTTAGATCTAGCGGAGCAGTACTTC | CASSLDLAEQYF | TRBV7-2 | NA | TRBJ2-7 | NA
TGTGCCAGCCGCGGAGCGACAGAAACCCTTGATACGCAGTATTTT | CASRGATETLDTQYF | TRBV18 | NA | TRBJ2-3 | NA
TGTGCCAGCAGCTTATACGTTGGGTTAGAGACCCAGTACTTC | CASSLYVGLETQYF | TRBV7-6 | NA | TRBJ2-5 | NA
TGTGCCAGCAGCACCTCCTCTAGCGGGGGGTCAAACACCGGGGAGCTGTTTTTT | CASSTSSSGGSNTGELFF | TRBV5-8 | NA | TRBJ2-2 | TRBD2
TGTGCCAGCAGTTTATTTGGTCAGGATTTCTACGAGCAGTACTTC | CASSLFGQDFYEQYF | TRBV27 | once | TRBJ2-7 | NA
TGTGCCAGCAGTTCCTACGTTAGATTGAACACTGAAGCTTTCTTT | CASSSYVRLNTEAFF | TRBV28 | NA | TRBJ1-1 | NA
TGTGCCAGCAGCCGGGACAGGGGGTGGGAGCAGTACTTC | CASSRDRGWEQYF | TRBV5-6 | NA | TRBJ2-7 | TRBD1
TGCGCCAGCAGCCGAGTGTCCGGGACAGGCCGTAGCTCCTATAATTCACCCCTCCACTTT | CASSRVSGTGRSSYNSPLHF | TRBV5-1 | NA | TRBJ1-6 | TRBD1
TGTGCCTGGAGTCGGAAGGGCTCTTTTGGAAACACCATATATTTT | CAWSRKGSFGNTIYF | TRBV30 | few | TRBJ1-3 | NA
TGTGCCAGCAGTTCCTTTACAGGGAGGGGATATGGCTACACCTTC | CASSSFTGRGYGYTF | TRBV28 | NA | TRBJ1-2 | NA
TGTGCCAGCAGCTCGGGACTCTCTAACTATGGCTACACCTTC | CASSSGLSNYGYTF | TRBV11-2 | NA | TRBJ1-2 | NA
TGTGCCAGCAGTGAAAACAGGATACAGGGGCAGTTCTTC | CASSENRIQGQFF | TRBV6-1 | NA | TRBJ2-1 | NA
TGTGCCAGCTCCCCATCAGGGTCGGGGAACACTGAAGCTTTCTTT | CASSPSGSGNTEAFF | TRBV18 | few | TRBJ1-1 | NA
TGCGCCAGCAGCTTGGGGGACACGGGAGAAGCTTTCTTT | CASSLGDTGEAFF | TRBV5-1 | NA | TRBJ1-1 | NA
TGCGCCGGCCGCGGGATAGGGTCCTACGAGCAGTACTTC | CAGRGIGSYEQYF | TRBV10-1 | NA | TRBJ2-7 | NA
TGTGCCAGCAGCCAGGACACAAATCAGCCCCAGCATTTT | CASSQDTNQPQHF | TRBV7-9 | NA | TRBJ1-5 | NA
TGTGCCAGCAGCTACAATAGCGGGCAAGAGACCCAGTACTTC | CASSYNSGQETQYF | TRBV11-2 | once | TRBJ2-5 | TRBD2
TGTGCCAGCAGGCAGGCACCGCAAGAGACCCAGTACTTC | CASRQAPQETQYF | TRBV2 | NA | TRBJ2-5 | NA
TGTGCCATCAGTGAGTCGTTCCGAAGTGGATTGGATTTT | CAISESFRSGLDF | TRBV10-3 | NA | TRBJ1-3 | NA